What follows are 16 T cell receptor beta chains derived from one specimen sequenced in a study of T cell responses to AZD1222 COVID-19 vaccine. The table came from immunoSEQ multiplex PCR; TCRdb's copy has only in-frame clones and leaves some out. The sample lists 150,000 to 200,000 clones; around 88% were seen once. Here the sequenced sample was peripheral blood, taken 28 days after the second AZD1222 dose. The receptors derive from an adult who received the AZD1222 COVID-19 vaccine.

This chain links TRBV5-4 with TRBJ1-6, with D hard to call. Germline CDR1 SGHNT, CDR2 YYREEE (reference sequence). Trimming removed 3 bases at V and 14 bases at J, with 15 bases between. CDR3 size: 13 residues. The CDR3 spells CASSSFRTFSLHF. Written as DNA, the CDR3 is TGTGCCAGCAGCTCCTTCCGGACTTTTTCCCTCCACTTT.

This clone is a singleton in its sample. Germline is not matched at one junction end, which may reflect a read error. This chain uses TRBV2 with TRBJ1-3, with TRBD1 matching 8 bases. Germline V gene sequence: CDR1 SNHLY, CDR2 FYNNEI. CDR3 size: 14 residues. The chain's CDR3 is CASSAGTGGTTIYF. The DNA of the CDR3 is TGTGCCAGCAGTGCGGGGACAGGAGGAACCACCATATATTTT.

V gene TRBV7-8 combines with J gene TRBJ2-7; D uncertain. V was shortened by 5 bases and J by 5 bases, with 19 bases between the two germline ends. Germline values: CDR1 SGHVS, CDR2 FQNEAQ. This CDR3 contains 15 residues. CDR3 DNA sequence: TGTGCCAGCAGCCGGGTCGCGATCCCTGACCACGAGCAGTACTTC. Amino acid sequence: CASSRVAIPDHEQYF.

This clone came up a few times. V gene TRBV7-2 combines with J gene TRBJ2-7, with a possible D match to TRBD1 (7 bases). The ends were cut back, 7 bases at V and 2 bases at J, with 15 bases in the middle. Per germline, CDR1 SGHTA and CDR2 FQGNSA. The CDR3 spans 14 residues. For the CDR3, the DNA is TGTGCCAGCAACGAAGGGGGGACAGCCTACGAGCAGTACTTC. Protein: CASNEGGTAYEQYF.

This chain uses TRBV29-1 with TRBJ2-7, with 9 bases fitting TRBD1. The CDR3 runs to 12 residues. Germline CDR1 reads SQVTM; CDR2 reads ANQGSEA. With V trimmed by 6 bases and J by 12 bases, 12 bases remained unmatched. CDR3 sequence reads: CSVSVTGGAPYF. The CDR3, as DNA: TGCAGCGTGTCAGTTACAGGGGGCGCGCCGTACTTC.

A few counts support this clone. The chain links TRBV6-6 to TRBJ2-3; maybe TRBD2 (6 bases). CDR1 MNHNY and CDR2 SVGAGI come from the germline V gene (reference sequence). Between the trimmed V and J ends, which lost 7 bases and 0 bases, there was a span of 17 bases. CDR3 length: 16 amino acids. The CDR3 bases are TGTGCCAGCATCGCGACGCAAGGGACTAGCACAGATACGCAGTATTTT. Residues: CASIATQGTSTDTQYF.

This clone has only one observation. This rearrangement joins TRBV24-1 to TRBJ2-7; 8 bases line up with TRBD1. The CDR3 sequence is 12 residues long. In germline, CDR1 is KGHDR, CDR2 SFDVKD. J gave up 12 bases and V 6 bases, and 9 bases lay outside the gene matches. The CDR3 sequence is CATSFRGLERYF. CDR3 nucleotide sequence: TGTGCCACCAGTTTCAGGGGGCTGGAAAGGTACTTC.

The rearrangement uses TRBV7-3 and TRBJ1-3; D is perhaps TRBD1 (5 bases). There are 17 residues in the CDR3. V was shortened by 4 bases and J by 0 bases, with 16 bases between the two germline ends. Per germline, CDR1 SGHTA and CDR2 FQGTGA. The CDR3 bases are TGTGCCAGCAGCTCCGGGGCAGCATCCTCCTCTGGAAACACCATATATTTT. Its protein is CASSSGAASSSGNTIYF.

The J gene is TRBJ1-3, the V gene TRBV10-3; maybe TRBD1 (5 bases). The V end lost 0 bases, the J end lost 4 bases, and 7 bases lay between the germline ends. The germline V gene has CDR1 ENHRY and CDR2 SYGVKD. CDR3 size: 14 residues. CDR3 residues: CAISESKGGNTIYF. The CDR3 DNA reads as TGTGCCATCAGTGAGTCCAAGGGGGGAAACACCATATATTTT.

In this sample, this clone turned up once. The chain couples TRBV9 to TRBJ2-2; weak D call: TRBD2 (7 bases). Deletions cut 0 bases from V and 4 bases from J, with 10 bases between. CDR3 length equals 15 residues. Germline V lookup: CDR1 SGDLS, CDR2 YYNGEE. The DNA of the CDR3 is TGTGCCAGCAGCGTAGAGAGGGGGGGCACCGGGGAGCTGTTTTTT. Amino acid sequence: CASSVERGGTGELFF.

On this clone itself: Additional DNA sequences in this sample encode the identical CDR3. This chain connects TRBV5-1 to TRBJ2-1; TRBD2 might be the D (5 bases). Germline V CDR1 and CDR2: SGHRS, YFSETQ. V dropped 0 bases and J dropped 5 bases, with 6 bases sitting between them. CDR3 length: 13 amino acids. CDR3 nucleotide sequence: TGCGCCAGCAGCTTGGCCGGGGACAATGAGCAGTTCTTC. Translated, it gives CASSLAGDNEQFF.

In its sample, this clone was seen a few times. The chain combines TRBV19 with TRBJ1-1; 7 bases line up with TRBD1. V gave up 7 bases and J gave up 5 bases; unmatched junction bases: 13. Germline CDR1 reads LNHDA; CDR2 reads SQIVND (reference sequence). The length of the CDR3 is 15 residues. The CDR3 region has the DNA TGTGCCAGTACCGTGAACAGGGGCGGAAGTACTGAAGCTTTCTTT. Its protein product is CASTVNRGGSTEAFF.

This sequence joins TRBV5-4 and TRBJ1-4; D not certain. V was clipped by 4 bases and J by 7 bases, with 14 bases between them. Germline values: CDR1 SGHNT, CDR2 YYREEE (reference sequence). The CDR3 runs to 14 residues. In DNA, the CDR3 is TGTGCCAGCAGCCCGGGAGACGGCGGTGAAAAACTGTTTTTT. Residues: CASSPGDGGEKLFF.

The genes are TRBV4-3 and TRBJ2-3, with D perhaps TRBD2 (5 bases). Germline V gene data show CDR1 as LGHNA and CDR2 as YSLEER. Deletions cut 2 bases from V and 4 bases from J, with 16 bases between. This CDR3 is 16 amino acids long. As DNA, the CDR3 is TGCGCCAGCAGCCAACAATTCCCGGGAATCGCAGATACGCAGTATTTT. It specifies CASSQQFPGIADTQYF.

The V call is TRBV30, the J call TRBJ1-1; no clear D. CDR3 length: 14 amino acids. Germline V gives CDR1 GTSNPN, CDR2 SVGIG (reference sequence). V was clipped by 3 bases and J by 2 bases, with 13 bases between them. Written as DNA, the CDR3 is TGTGCCTGGAGGTCGGACGGCGATAACACTGAAGCTTTCTTT. The encoded protein is CAWRSDGDNTEAFF.

The chain's CDR3 is CASSPGIANYGYTF. The CDR3, as DNA: TGTGCCAGTAGTCCGGGGATCGCTAACTATGGCTACACCTTC. The chain carries TRBV19 and TRBJ1-2; D call uncertain. This CDR3 comprises 14 residues. Trimming removed 5 bases from V and 0 bases from J, with 10 bases in between. Germline V gene data show CDR1 as LNHDA and CDR2 as SQIVND (reference sequence).